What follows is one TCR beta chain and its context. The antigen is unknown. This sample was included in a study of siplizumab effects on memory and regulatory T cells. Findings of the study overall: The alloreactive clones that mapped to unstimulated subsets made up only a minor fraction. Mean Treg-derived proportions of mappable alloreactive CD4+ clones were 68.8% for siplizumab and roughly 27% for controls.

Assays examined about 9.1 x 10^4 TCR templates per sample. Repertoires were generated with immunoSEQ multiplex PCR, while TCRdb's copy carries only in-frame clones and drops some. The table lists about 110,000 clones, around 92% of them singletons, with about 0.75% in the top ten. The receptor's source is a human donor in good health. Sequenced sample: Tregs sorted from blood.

The CDR3 nucleotides are TGTGCCAGCAGTGGCAGACAAGAGACCCAGTACTTC. It is translated as CASSGRQETQYF. This chain uses TRBV25-1 with TRBJ2-5; D is uncertain. V was trimmed by 4 bases and J by 2 bases, leaving 5 bases between them. Germline-derived CDR1 and CDR2 are MGHDK and SYGVNS. This CDR3 has 12 amino acids. Variable domain in full (rest from reference TRBV25-1 and TRBJ2-5): EADIYQTPRYLVIGTGKKITLECSQTMGHDKMYWYQQDPGMELHLIHYSYGVNSTEKGDLSSESTVSRIRTEHFPLTLESARPSHTSQYLCASSGRQETQYFGPGTRLLVL.